Listed below are T cell receptor beta chains from one sample, sequenced in a study of post-analysis software for immune sequencing data. From the PCR reads, TCRdb called clonotypes with MiXCR, one entry per CDR3 protein. The table has roughly 870,000 distinct CDR3 sequences, 53% seen once. Material: blood. Every receptor here comes from a girl aged 5 to 17 with multiple sclerosis. Both conserved end residues are part of each CDR3. Each record gives: J gene, clone size, D gene, V gene, CDR3 protein, CDR3 DNA. The D gene is left open where the match is weak. Not every row has a clone size; where given, it reads once, few, many or a size class.

TRBJ2-5 - - TRBV5-1 CASSPTRRVEETQYF TGCGCCAGCAGCCCGACGAGGCGGGTAGAAGAGACCCAGTACTTC
TRBJ1-2 few - TRBV3-1 CASSPRAGAGGYTF TGTGCCAGCAGCCCCCGCGCAGGGGCGGGAGGCTACACCTTC
TRBJ2-5 few TRBD2 TRBV20-1 CSAKDLRGETQYF TGCAGTGCAAAGGATCTGCGGGGGGAGACCCAGTACTTC
TRBJ1-1 once - TRBV6-5 CASSYSRGRTEAFF TGTGCCAGCAGTTACTCTCGGGGTCGCACTGAAGCTTTCTTT
TRBJ1-2 - TRBD1 TRBV6-1 CASSGLAGTGTNYGYTF TGTGCCAGCAGTGGACTTGCCGGGACAGGAACAAACTATGGCTACACCTTC
TRBJ1-5 - - TRBV28 CASSARGAGQPQHF TGTGCCAGCAGTGCCAGGGGAGCGGGACAGCCCCAGCATTTT
TRBJ2-3 - - TRBV12-3/TRBV12-4 CASSLMAMNGDTQYF TGTGCCAGCAGTTTAATGGCTATGAACGGGGATACGCAGTATTTT
TRBJ2-5 few - TRBV2 CASSEARFQETQYF TGTGCCAGCAGTGAAGCGCGATTCCAAGAGACCCAGTACTTC
TRBJ2-1 - TRBD2 TRBV15 CATSRGRTSGRGNGQFF TGTGCCACCAGCAGAGGAAGGACTAGCGGGAGAGGCAATGGGCAGTTCTTC
TRBJ2-3 many - TRBV12-3/TRBV12-4 CASSFGDTQYF TGTGCCAGCAGTTTTGGGGATACGCAGTATTTT
TRBJ2-7 - - TRBV3-1 CASSRARLSSYEQYF TGTGCCAGCAGCCGAGCCCGACTGAGCTCCTACGAGCAGTACTTC
TRBJ2-3 few TRBD1 TRBV4-1 CASSRQDRAGTDTQYF TGCGCCAGCAGCCGCCAGGACAGGGCGGGCACAGATACGCAGTATTTT
TRBJ2-7 - - TRBV20-1 CSARAPSWAQYF TGCAGTGCTAGGGCCCCCTCTTGGGCCCAGTACTTC
TRBJ2-3 few TRBD1 TRBV29-1 CSVLDRGSTDTQYF TGCAGCGTCCTCGACAGGGGCTCGACAGATACGCAGTATTTT
TRBJ1-2 - TRBD1 TRBV20-1 CSAPWTGFGYTF TGCAGTGCCCCCTGGACAGGGTTCGGCTACACCTTC
TRBJ2-5 - - TRBV28 CAISIGKETQYF TGTGCCATCTCGATCGGGAAGGAGACCCAGTACTTC
TRBJ2-5 - - TRBV20-1 CSARVEPGETQYF TGCAGTGCTAGAGTCGAGCCCGGAGAGACCCAGTACTTC
TRBJ2-3 few - TRBV29-1 CSCTGATDTQYF TGCAGCTGTACCGGGGCCACAGATACGCAGTATTTT
TRBJ2-5 once - TRBV20-1 CSARDYLETQYF TGCAGTGCTAGAGACTACTTAGAGACCCAGTACTTC
TRBJ2-7 - TRBD1 TRBV20-1 CSARVGRGHEQYF TGCAGTGCTAGAGTGGGCAGGGGGCACGAGCAGTACTTC
TRBJ2-3 - - TRBV12-3/TRBV12-4 CASSLITSTDTQYF TGTGCCAGCAGTTTAATAACGAGCACAGATACGCAGTATTTT
TRBJ2-1 - - TRBV6-1 CASSASHEQFF TGTGCCAGCAGTGCCAGTCATGAGCAGTTCTTC
TRBJ2-3 - - TRBV6-4 CASSDGDSGGDTQYF TGTGCCAGCAGTGACGGGGACTCCGGCGGGGATACGCAGTATTTT
TRBJ1-2 - - TRBV6-1 CASSEANGPESGYTF TGTGCCAGCAGTGAAGCTAACGGCCCGGAGTCTGGCTACACCTTC
TRBJ2-1 - TRBD2 TRBV5-1 CASSLAASGSYNEQFF TGCGCCAGCAGCTTGGCCGCTAGCGGCTCTTACAATGAGCAGTTCTTC
TRBJ2-7 few TRBD1 TRBV7-9 CASSLIGTGGEQYF TGTGCCAGCAGCTTAATCGGGACAGGGGGCGAGCAGTACTTC
TRBJ2-1 once TRBD2 TRBV6-5 CASSYWTSGISYNEQFF TGTGCCAGCAGTTACTGGACTAGCGGGATCTCCTACAATGAGCAGTTCTTC
TRBJ2-4 - - TRBV3-1 CASSQLNDGKGGKNIQYF TGTGCCAGCAGCCAATTAAATGACGGGAAAGGGGGCAAAAACATTCAGTACTTC
TRBJ1-2 - - TRBV29-1 CSARGLYGYTF TGCAGCGCCCGCGGTCTGTATGGCTACACCTTC
TRBJ2-7 few TRBD2 TRBV5-6 CASSSTGTSGSYEQYF TGTGCCAGCAGCTCTACCGGGACTAGCGGGAGTTACGAGCAGTACTTC
TRBJ2-5 - - TRBV6-5 CASSFTGGAYVQTQYF TGTGCCAGCAGTTTCACCGGGGGCGCGTATGTGCAGACCCAGTACTTC
TRBJ1-6 - - TRBV2 CASSDDRTFNSPLHF TGTGCCAGCAGTGATGACAGGACTTTTAATTCACCCCTCCACTTT
TRBJ2-7 - TRBD2 TRBV12-3/TRBV12-4 CASSFTPAGVTYEQYF TGTGCCAGCAGTTTTACTCCCGCGGGAGTCACCTACGAGCAGTACTTC
TRBJ2-3 - TRBD2 TRBV5-1 CASYLRGDTDTQYF TGCGCCAGCTACTTGCGGGGGGACACAGATACGCAGTATTTT
TRBJ2-5 - TRBD2 TRBV19 CASSMSSTSVGETQYF TGTGCCAGTAGTATGTCTTCGACTAGCGTTGGGGAGACCCAGTACTTC
TRBJ1-4 - TRBD1 TRBV7-9 CASSTTGGLNEKLFF TGTGCCAGCAGCACCACAGGGGGCTTAAATGAAAAACTGTTTTTT
TRBJ1-2 few - TRBV28 CASNPRGRNYGYTF TGTGCCAGCAACCCTAGGGGCCGTAACTATGGCTACACCTTC
TRBJ1-2 few - TRBV29-1 CSVMGHPPNYGYTF TGCAGCGTTATGGGACATCCTCCTAACTATGGCTACACCTTC
TRBJ2-1 - - TRBV29-1 CSVFGVGADYNEQFF TGCAGCGTTTTTGGCGTGGGAGCTGACTACAATGAGCAGTTCTTC
TRBJ2-3 - TRBD1 TRBV20-1 CSAVPGQGTDTQYF TGCAGTGCTGTACCGGGACAGGGGACAGATACGCAGTATTTT
TRBJ1-1 - - TRBV12-3/TRBV12-4 CASNWGSNTEAFF TGTGCCAGCAACTGGGGGTCGAACACTGAAGCTTTCTTT
TRBJ2-7 - - TRBV7-8 CASSLGTARAYEQYF TGTGCCAGCAGCTTAGGGACCGCTAGGGCCTACGAGCAGTACTTC
TRBJ2-7 - - TRBV15 CATSRDRRGLAPSSYEQYF TGTGCCACCAGCAGAGATCGGAGGGGGCTGGCCCCGAGCTCCTACGAGCAGTACTTC
TRBJ1-2 - - TRBV29-1 CSVAKNYGYTF TGCAGCGTTGCCAAGAACTATGGCTACACCTTC
TRBJ2-1 - - TRBV27 CASILDKNGDVQFF TGTGCCAGCATCCTGGACAAGAATGGCGATGTGCAGTTCTTC
TRBJ2-1 - - TRBV12-3/TRBV12-4 CASSQVRGAAKFF TGTGCCAGCAGTCAAGTTCGGGGGGCAGCGAAGTTCTTC
TRBJ2-7 - - TRBV7-6 CASSLAQEGLYEQYF TGTGCCAGCAGCTTAGCGCAGGAAGGACTCTACGAGCAGTACTTC
TRBJ2-1 - - TRBV12-3/TRBV12-4 CASSFQEGVRAEQFF TGTGCCAGCAGTTTCCAGGAGGGGGTCCGGGCTGAGCAGTTCTTC
TRBJ2-5 - - TRBV19 CASSTAGDNHQETQYF TGTGCCAGTAGTACCGCAGGGGACAATCACCAAGAGACCCAGTACTTC
TRBJ2-2 - TRBD2 TRBV6-4 CASSDSGGSPTGELFF TGTGCCAGCAGCGACTCTGGCGGGAGCCCCACCGGGGAGCTGTTTTTT